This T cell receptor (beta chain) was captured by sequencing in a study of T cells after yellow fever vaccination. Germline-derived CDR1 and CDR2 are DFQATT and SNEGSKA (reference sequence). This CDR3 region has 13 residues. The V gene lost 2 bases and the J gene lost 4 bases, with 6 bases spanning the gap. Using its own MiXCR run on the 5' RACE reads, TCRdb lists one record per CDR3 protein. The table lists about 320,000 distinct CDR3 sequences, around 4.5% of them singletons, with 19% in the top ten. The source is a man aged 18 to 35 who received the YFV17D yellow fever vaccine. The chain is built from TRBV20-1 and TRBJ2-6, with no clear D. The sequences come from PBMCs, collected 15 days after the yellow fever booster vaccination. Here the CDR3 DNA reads TGCAGTGCTAGACGGTGGGGGGCCAACGTCCTGACTTTC. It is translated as CSARRWGANVLTF.